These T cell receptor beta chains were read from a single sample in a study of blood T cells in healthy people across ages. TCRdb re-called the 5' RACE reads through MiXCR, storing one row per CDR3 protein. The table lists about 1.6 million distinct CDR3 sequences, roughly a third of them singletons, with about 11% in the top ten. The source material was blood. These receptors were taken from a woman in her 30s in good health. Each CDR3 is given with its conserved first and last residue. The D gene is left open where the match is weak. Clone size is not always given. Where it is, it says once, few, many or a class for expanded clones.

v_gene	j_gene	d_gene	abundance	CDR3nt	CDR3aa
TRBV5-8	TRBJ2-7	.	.	TGTGCCAGCAGCTTGGGGGCAGCGCTCGGGTCCCACGAGCAGTACTTC	CASSLGAALGSHEQYF
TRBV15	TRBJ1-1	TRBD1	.	TGTGCCACCAGCAGAGTAACAGGGGGTTACACTGAAGCTTTCTTT	CATSRVTGGYTEAFF
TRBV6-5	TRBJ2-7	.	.	TGTGCCAGCAGTTACCGGGGAAAGCAGTACTTC	CASSYRGKQYF
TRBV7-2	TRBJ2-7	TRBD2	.	TGTGCCAGCAGCTTATACGGGACTAGCGGGAGGAGCGAGCAGTACTTC	CASSLYGTSGRSEQYF
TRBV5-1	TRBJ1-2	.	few	TGCGCCAGCAGCGCCGGGATGTATGGCTACACCTTC	CASSAGMYGYTF
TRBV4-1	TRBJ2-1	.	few	TGCGCCAGCAGCCCAACTTATTGGGACAATGAGCAGTTCTTC	CASSPTYWDNEQFF
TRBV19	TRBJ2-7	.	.	TGTGCCAGTAGTATAGCCGCGGAAGTATCCTACGAGCAGTACTTC	CASSIAAEVSYEQYF
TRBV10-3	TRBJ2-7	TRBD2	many	TGTGCCATCAGGGCGGGGGGGAGCTCCTACGAGCAGTACTTC	CAIRAGGSSYEQYF
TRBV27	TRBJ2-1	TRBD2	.	TGTGCCAGCAGTGCAGGACTAGCGGGAGTTAAGAATGAGCAGTTCTTC	CASSAGLAGVKNEQFF
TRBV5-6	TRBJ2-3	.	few	TGTGCCAGCAGCTTGTCTACCTGGGGCACAGATACGCAGTATTTT	CASSLSTWGTDTQYF
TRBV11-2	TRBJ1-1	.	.	TGTGCCAGCAGCTCTCAAACGGCCACTGAAGCTTTCTTT	CASSSQTATEAFF
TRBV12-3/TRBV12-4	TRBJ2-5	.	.	TGTGCCAGCAGTTTCTGGGGGGCTAGCGGAGGGAGGGAGTCCCAGTACTTC	CASSFWGASGGRESQYF
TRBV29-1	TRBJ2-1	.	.	TGCAGCGTTGTACCTCCGGGACAAGATTACAATGAGCAGTTCTTC	CSVVPPGQDYNEQFF
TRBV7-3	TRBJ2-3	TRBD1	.	TGTGCCAGCAACTTAACCCGACAGGGCCCGCAGTATTTT	CASNLTRQGPQYF
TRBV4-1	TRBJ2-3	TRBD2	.	TGCGCCAGCAGCCAAGGGGTAGCGGGAGGAACAGATACGCAGTATTTT	CASSQGVAGGTDTQYF
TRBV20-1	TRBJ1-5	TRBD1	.	TGCAGTGCTGCGACAGGGGATCAGCCCCAGCATTTT	CSAATGDQPQHF
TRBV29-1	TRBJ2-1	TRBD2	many	TGCAGCGTGGCCCGTGGACTAGCGGGAAATGAGCAGTTCTTC	CSVARGLAGNEQFF
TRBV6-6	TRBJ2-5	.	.	TGTGCCAGCAGTAACACAGGGTCAGAGACCCAGTACTTC	CASSNTGSETQYF
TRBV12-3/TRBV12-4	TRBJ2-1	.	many	TGTGCCAGCAGTTTAGTTTCGGGTCCTAACAATGAGCAGTTCTTC	CASSLVSGPNNEQFF
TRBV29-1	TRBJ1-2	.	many	TGCAGCGTTGATCGGAGGGACAACAACTATGGCTACACCTTC	CSVDRRDNNYGYTF
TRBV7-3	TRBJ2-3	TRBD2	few	TGTGCCAGCAGCCCGGGGGGGGGCCAGCCAGATACGCAGTATTTT	CASSPGGGQPDTQYF
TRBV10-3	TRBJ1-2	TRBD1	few	TGTGCCATCAGTGAGGCACCGGGACAGGGGGACTATGGCTACACCTTC	CAISEAPGQGDYGYTF
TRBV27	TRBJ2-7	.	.	TGTGCCAGCAGTTCCCGACAGGAAACCTACGAGCAGTACTTC	CASSSRQETYEQYF
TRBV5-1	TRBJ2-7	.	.	TGCGCCAGCAGCGGGGACCCTACCGACTACGAGCAGTACTTC	CASSGDPTDYEQYF
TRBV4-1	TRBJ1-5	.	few	TGCGCCAGCAGCCAAGGAGGCATCAGGGGTTTGACTCAGCCCCAGCATTTT	CASSQGGIRGLTQPQHF
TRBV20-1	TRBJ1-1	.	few	TGCAGTGCGGAGGGGAGTAGGGGAGGAATCGCTGAAGCTTTCTTT	CSAEGSRGGIAEAFF
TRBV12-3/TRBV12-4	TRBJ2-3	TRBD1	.	TGTACCAGCAGTTTATCCTCAGGGGGCGTGATGCCAGATACGCAGTATTTT	CTSSLSSGGVMPDTQYF